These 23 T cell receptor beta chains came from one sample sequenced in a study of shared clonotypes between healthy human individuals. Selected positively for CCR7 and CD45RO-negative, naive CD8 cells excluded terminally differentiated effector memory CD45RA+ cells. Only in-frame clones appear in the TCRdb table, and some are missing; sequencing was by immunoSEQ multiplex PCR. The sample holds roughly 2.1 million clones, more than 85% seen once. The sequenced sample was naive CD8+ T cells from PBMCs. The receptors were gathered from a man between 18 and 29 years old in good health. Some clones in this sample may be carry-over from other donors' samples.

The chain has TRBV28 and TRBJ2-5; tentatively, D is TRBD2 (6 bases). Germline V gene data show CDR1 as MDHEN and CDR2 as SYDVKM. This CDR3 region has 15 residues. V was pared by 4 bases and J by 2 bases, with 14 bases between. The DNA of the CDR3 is TGTGCCAGCAGTTACCCCCAGGAGGGGCAAGAGACCCAGTACTTC. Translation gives CASSYPQEGQETQYF.

CDR3 sequence (DNA): TGTGCCTGGAGCGACGACGGGAACTATGGCTACACCTTC. Protein product: CAWSDDGNYGYTF. The chain couples TRBV30 to TRBJ1-2, with unresolved D. The CDR3 has 13 residues. Germline CDR1 and CDR2: GTSNPN and SVGIG (reference sequence). V was trimmed by 3 bases and J by 2 bases, leaving 10 bases between them.

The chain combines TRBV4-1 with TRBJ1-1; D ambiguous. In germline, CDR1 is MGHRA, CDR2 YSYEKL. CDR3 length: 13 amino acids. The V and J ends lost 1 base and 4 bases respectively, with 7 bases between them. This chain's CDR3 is CASSQAAGTEAFF. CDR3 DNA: TGCGCCAGCAGCCAAGCGGCAGGCACTGAAGCTTTCTTT.

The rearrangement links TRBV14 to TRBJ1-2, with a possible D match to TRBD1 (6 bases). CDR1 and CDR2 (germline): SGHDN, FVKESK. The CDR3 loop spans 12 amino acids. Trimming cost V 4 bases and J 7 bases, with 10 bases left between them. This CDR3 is CASSPGVGGYTF. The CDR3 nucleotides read TGTGCCAGCAGCCCAGGGGTGGGTGGCTACACCTTC.

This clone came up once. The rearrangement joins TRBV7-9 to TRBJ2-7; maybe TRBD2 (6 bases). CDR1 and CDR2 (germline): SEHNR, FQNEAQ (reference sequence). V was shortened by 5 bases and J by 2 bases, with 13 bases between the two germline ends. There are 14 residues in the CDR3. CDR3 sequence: CASSRPGLPYEQYF. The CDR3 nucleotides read TGTGCCAGCAGCCGACCGGGACTCCCCTACGAGCAGTACTTC.

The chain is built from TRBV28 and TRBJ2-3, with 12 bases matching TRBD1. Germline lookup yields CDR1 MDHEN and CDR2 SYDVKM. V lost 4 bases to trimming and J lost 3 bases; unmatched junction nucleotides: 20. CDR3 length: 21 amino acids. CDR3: CASSSQIVSGQGAMRTDTQYF. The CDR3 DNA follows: TGTGCCAGCAGTTCTCAAATTGTCTCGGGACAGGGGGCGATGAGGACAGATACGCAGTATTTT.

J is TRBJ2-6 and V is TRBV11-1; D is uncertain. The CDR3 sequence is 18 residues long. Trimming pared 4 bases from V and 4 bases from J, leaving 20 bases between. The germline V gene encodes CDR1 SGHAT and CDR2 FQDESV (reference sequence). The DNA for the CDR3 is TGTGCCAGCAGCTCGGCCGGGCACTCACTTCCCGGGGCCAACGTCCTGACTTTC. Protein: CASSSAGHSLPGANVLTF.

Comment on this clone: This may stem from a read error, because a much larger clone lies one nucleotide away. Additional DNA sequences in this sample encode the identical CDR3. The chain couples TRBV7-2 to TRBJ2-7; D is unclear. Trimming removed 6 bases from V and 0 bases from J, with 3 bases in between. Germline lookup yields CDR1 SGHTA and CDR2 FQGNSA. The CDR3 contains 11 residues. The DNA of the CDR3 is TGTGCCAGCAGAGACTCCTACGAGCAGTACTTC. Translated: CASRDSYEQYF.

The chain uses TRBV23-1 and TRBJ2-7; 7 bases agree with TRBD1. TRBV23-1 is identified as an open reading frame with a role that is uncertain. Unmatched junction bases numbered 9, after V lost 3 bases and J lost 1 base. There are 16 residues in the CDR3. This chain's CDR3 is CASSHPIRDRSYEQYF. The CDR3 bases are TGCGCCAGCAGTCACCCAATTCGGGACAGATCCTACGAGCAGTACTTC.

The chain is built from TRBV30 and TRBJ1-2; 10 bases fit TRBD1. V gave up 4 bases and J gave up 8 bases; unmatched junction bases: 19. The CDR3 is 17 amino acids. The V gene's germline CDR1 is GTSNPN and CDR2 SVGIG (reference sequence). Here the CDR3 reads CAWKPSSLNWDRGGYTF. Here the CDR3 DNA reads TGTGCCTGGAAACCCTCAAGTCTCAACTGGGACAGGGGCGGCTACACCTTC.

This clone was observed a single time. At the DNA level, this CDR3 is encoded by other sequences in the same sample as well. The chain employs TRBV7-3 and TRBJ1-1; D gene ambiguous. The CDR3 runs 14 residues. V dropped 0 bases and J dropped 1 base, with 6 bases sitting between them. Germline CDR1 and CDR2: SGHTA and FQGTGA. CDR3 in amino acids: CASSLTAGNTEAFF. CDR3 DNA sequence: TGTGCCAGCAGCTTAACGGCAGGGAACACTGAAGCTTTCTTT.

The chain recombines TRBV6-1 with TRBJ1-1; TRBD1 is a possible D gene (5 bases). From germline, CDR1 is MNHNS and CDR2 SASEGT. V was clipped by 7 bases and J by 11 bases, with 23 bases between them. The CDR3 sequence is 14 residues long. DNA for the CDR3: TGTGCCAGCATGCCCCACGGGGCCCGCTGGGAGGCTTTCTTT. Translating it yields CASMPHGARWEAFF.

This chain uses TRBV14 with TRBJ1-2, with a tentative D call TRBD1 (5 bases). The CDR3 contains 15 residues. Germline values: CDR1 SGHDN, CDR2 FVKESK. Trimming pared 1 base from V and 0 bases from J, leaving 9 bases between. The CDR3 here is CASSQGSRANYGYTF. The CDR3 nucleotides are TGTGCCAGCAGCCAAGGGTCCAGGGCTAACTATGGCTACACCTTC.

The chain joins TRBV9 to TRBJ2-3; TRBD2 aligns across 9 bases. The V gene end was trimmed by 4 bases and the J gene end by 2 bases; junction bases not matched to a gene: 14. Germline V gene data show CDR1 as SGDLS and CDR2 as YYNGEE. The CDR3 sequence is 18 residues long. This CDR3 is CASSPLEAGGGSTDTQYF. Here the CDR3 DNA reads TGTGCCAGCAGCCCCCTCGAAGCGGGAGGCGGATCCACAGATACGCAGTATTTT.

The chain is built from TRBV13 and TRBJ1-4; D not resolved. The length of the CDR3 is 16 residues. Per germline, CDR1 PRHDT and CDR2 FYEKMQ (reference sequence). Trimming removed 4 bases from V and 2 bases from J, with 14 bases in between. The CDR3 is CASSSSARETNEKLFF. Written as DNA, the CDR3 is TGTGCCAGCAGCTCCTCCGCTAGGGAGACTAATGAAAAACTGTTTTTT.

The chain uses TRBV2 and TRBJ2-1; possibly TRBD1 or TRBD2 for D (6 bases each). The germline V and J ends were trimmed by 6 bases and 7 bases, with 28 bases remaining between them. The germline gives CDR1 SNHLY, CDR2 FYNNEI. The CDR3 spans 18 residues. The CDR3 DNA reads TGTGCCAGCAGGACACTAAAGGGGCACTCTCGAGGGGGGAATGAGCAGTTCTTC. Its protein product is CASRTLKGHSRGGNEQFF.

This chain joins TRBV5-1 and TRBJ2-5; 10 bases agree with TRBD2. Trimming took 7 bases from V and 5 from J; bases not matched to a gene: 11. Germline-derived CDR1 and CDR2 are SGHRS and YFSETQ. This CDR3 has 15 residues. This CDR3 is CASHKREGRMETQYF. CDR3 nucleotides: TGCGCCAGCCACAAGCGGGAGGGCCGGATGGAGACCCAGTACTTC.

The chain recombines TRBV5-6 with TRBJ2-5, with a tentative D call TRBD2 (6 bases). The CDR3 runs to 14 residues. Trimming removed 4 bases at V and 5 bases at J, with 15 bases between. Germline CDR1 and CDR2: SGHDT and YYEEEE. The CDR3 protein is CASSIAAGVETQYF. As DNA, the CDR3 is TGTGCCAGCAGCATAGCGGCCGGGGTCGAGACCCAGTACTTC.

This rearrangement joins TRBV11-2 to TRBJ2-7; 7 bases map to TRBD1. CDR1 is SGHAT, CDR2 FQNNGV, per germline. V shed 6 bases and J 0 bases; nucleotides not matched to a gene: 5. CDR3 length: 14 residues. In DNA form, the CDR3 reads TGTGCCAGCAGATACAGGGGCGGCTCCTACGAGCAGTACTTC. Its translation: CASRYRGGSYEQYF.

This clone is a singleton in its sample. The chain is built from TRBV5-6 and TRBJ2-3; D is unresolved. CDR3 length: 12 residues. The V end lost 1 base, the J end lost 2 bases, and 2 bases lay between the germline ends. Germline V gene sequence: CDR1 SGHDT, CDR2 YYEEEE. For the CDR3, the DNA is TGTGCCAGCAGCTTGACCACAGATACGCAGTATTTT. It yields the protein CASSLTTDTQYF.

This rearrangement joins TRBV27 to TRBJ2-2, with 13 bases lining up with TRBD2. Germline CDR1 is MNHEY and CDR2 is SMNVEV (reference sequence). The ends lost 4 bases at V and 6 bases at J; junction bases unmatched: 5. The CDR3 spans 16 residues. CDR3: CASSSGLAGVAGELFF. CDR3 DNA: TGTGCCAGCAGTTCCGGACTAGCGGGAGTTGCCGGGGAGCTGTTTTTT.

CDR3 residues: CASSLIGGPGTDTQYF. CDR3 bases: TGTGCCAGCAGCTTGATCGGGGGGCCCGGAACAGATACGCAGTATTTT. V gene TRBV13 combines with J gene TRBJ2-3, with a tentative D call TRBD2 (7 bases). From germline, CDR1 is PRHDT and CDR2 FYEKMQ (reference sequence). CDR3 length: 16 amino acids. V dropped 3 bases and J dropped 3 bases, with 16 bases sitting between them.

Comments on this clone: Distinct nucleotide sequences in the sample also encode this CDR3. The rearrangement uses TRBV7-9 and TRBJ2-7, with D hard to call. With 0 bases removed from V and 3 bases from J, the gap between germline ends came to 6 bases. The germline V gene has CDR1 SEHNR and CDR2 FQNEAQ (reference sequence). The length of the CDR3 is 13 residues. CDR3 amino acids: CASSLANSYEQYF. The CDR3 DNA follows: TGTGCCAGCAGCTTAGCCAACAGCTACGAGCAGTACTTC.